The next 29 T cell receptor beta chains were all read from a single sample in a study of Graves' ophthalmopathy and Graves' hyperthyroidism. TCR beta CDR3 amplification used RNA transcripts. Second-round multiplex PCR came after a first-round RT-PCR that employed HTBI primers. TCRdb independently ran MiXCR on the multiplex PCR reads; one entry per CDR3 protein. Of 650,000 to 800,000 distinct CDR3 sequences listed, under 50% are singletons. Sequenced: peripheral blood. These receptors were collected from an adult man with Graves' ophthalmopathy.

This clonotype was seen ten or more times. J is TRBJ1-1 and V is TRBV20-1, with D unclear. The CDR3 loop spans 13 amino acids. Germline assignment: CDR1 DFQATT and CDR2 SNEGSKA (reference sequence). Between the trimmed V and J ends, which lost 4 bases and 1 base, there was a span of 10 bases. The CDR3 DNA reads as TGCAGTGCTATGACCAGAGAGAACACTGAAGCTTTCTTT. This sequence encodes CSAMTRENTEAFF.

V and J are TRBV29-1 and TRBJ2-5, with 9 bases lining up with TRBD1. With V trimmed by 5 bases and J by 9 bases, 7 bases remained unmatched. This CDR3 comprises 12 residues. CDR1 and CDR2 (germline): SQVTM, ANQGSEA. CDR3 residues: CSVWDRDQPQYF. The CDR3 coding sequence is TGCAGCGTTTGGGACAGGGATCAGCCCCAGTACTTC.

At least ten counts were recorded for this clonotype. The chain has TRBV25-1 and TRBJ2-2; TRBD1 might be the D (6 bases). Between the trimmed V and J ends, which lost 1 base and 5 bases, there was a span of 8 bases. The CDR3 has 14 residues. The germline gives CDR1 MGHDK, CDR2 SYGVNS. CDR3 DNA sequence: TGTGCCAGCAGTGAATGGGGGACAACCGGGGAGCTGTTTTTT. It specifies CASSEWGTTGELFF.

This clonotype was seen more than once but under ten times. This sequence joins TRBV5-1 and TRBJ1-6, with D unresolved. CDR1 SGHRS and CDR2 YFSETQ come from the germline V gene. The germline V and J ends were trimmed by 3 bases and 7 bases, with 14 bases remaining between them. CDR3 length: 15 amino acids. The CDR3 spells CASSWAPGRNSPLHF. The CDR3 coding sequence is TGCGCCAGCAGCTGGGCCCCGGGTAGAAATTCACCCCTCCACTTT.

On this clonotype: Possible read error: a much larger clone is one base away. The rearrangement links TRBV24-1 to TRBJ1-2; D is ambiguous. This CDR3 comprises 15 residues. V was pared by 5 bases and J by 2 bases, with 14 bases between. CDR1 and CDR2 (germline): KGHDR, SFDVKD. The CDR3 nucleotides read TGTGCCACCAGTGTTTCTTTGGGGAAGAACTATGGCTACACCTTC. Translation gives CATSVSLGKNYGYTF.

This clonotype has at least ten counts. V and J are TRBV7-3 and TRBJ1-1; D is undetermined. The CDR3 runs 12 residues. Trimming cost V 5 bases and J 8 bases, with 12 bases left between them. CDR1 is SGHTA and CDR2 is FQGTGA in the germline V gene. The CDR3 DNA sequence: TGTGCCAGCAGCCCAGGTACGGGAGAAGCTTTCTTT. This codes for CASSPGTGEAFF.

The sample holds many counts of this clonotype. The genes are TRBV7-3 and TRBJ2-6; 8 nucleotides line up with TRBD1. CDR1 is SGHTA, CDR2 FQGTGA, per germline. The CDR3 length is 15 residues. Trimming at V came to 4 bases and at J to 3 bases, leaving 2 bases not matched to a gene. CDR3 nucleotides: TGTGCCAGCAGCTCGACAGGGGTTGGGGCCAACGTCCTGACTTTC. As protein: CASSSTGVGANVLTF.

V gene TRBV5-1 combines with J gene TRBJ1-1; TRBD1 matches 7 bases. J gave up 6 bases and V 7 bases, and 18 bases lay outside the gene matches. CDR1 is SGHRS and CDR2 is YFSETQ in the germline V gene. CDR3 length: 16 amino acids. CDR3 nucleotide sequence: TGCGCCAGCGGAACAACGACAGGGATGCCGTCCGCTGAAGCTTTCTTT. This encodes CASGTTTGMPSAEAFF.

The DNA of the CDR3 is TGTGCTAGACACGACAGGGGGGGATACGAGCAGTACTTC. It is translated as CARHDRGGYEQYF. V gene TRBV7-9 combines with J gene TRBJ2-7; 9 bases are a match to TRBD1. The V gene's germline CDR1 is SEHNR and CDR2 FQNEAQ (reference sequence). This CDR3 contains 13 residues.

Comments on this clonotype: The junction differs from germline at one of its ends, possibly a read error. The chain is built from TRBV10-3 and TRBJ2-7; D is unclear. This CDR3 is 11 amino acids long. The germline gives CDR1 ENHRY, CDR2 SYGVKD. CDR3 DNA: TGTGCCAACAGTTATCACTACGAGCAGTACTTC. This codes for CANSYHYEQYF.

This clonotype showed up many times. The chain is built from TRBV7-8 and TRBJ1-4; 7 bases match TRBD1. Germline V lookup: CDR1 SGHVS, CDR2 FQNEAQ. V was clipped by 5 bases and J by 6 bases; unmatched bases: 12. The CDR3 sequence is 16 residues long. CDR3 sequence (DNA): TGTGCCAGCAGCCTAATAGAGACAGGGTTAGATGAAAAACTGTTTTTT. It is translated as CASSLIETGLDEKLFF. Combining the CDR3 with reference TRBV7-8 and TRBJ1-4 gives the whole variable domain GAGVSQSPRYKVAKRGQDVALRCDPISGHVSLFWYQQALGQGPEFLTYFQNEAQLDKSGLPSDRFFAERPEGSVSTLKIQRTQQEDSAVYLCASSLIETGLDEKLFFGSGTQLSVL.

This clonotype was counted many times. This rearrangement joins TRBV9 to TRBJ2-7, with TRBD2 identical over 7 bases. The junction had 5 bases not matched to a gene; V was cut back by 0 bases and J by 2 bases. The CDR3 has 15 amino acids. CDR1 SGDLS and CDR2 YYNGEE come from the germline V gene. The CDR3 region is CASSVDPGTTYEQYF. The CDR3, as DNA: TGTGCCAGCAGCGTAGATCCGGGGACTACCTACGAGCAGTACTTC.

This clonotype appeared many times. J is TRBJ2-5 and V is TRBV11-2, with 10 nucleotides matching TRBD2. J was trimmed by 2 bases and V by 0 bases; bases with no gene match: 9. Germline values: CDR1 SGHAT, CDR2 FQNNGV. The CDR3 is made up of 18 amino acids. The CDR3 bases are TGTGCCAGCAGCTTAGAGGGCCAGCGGGGGGGATGGCAAGAGACCCAGTACTTC. It specifies CASSLEGQRGGWQETQYF. Full variable domain (rest looked up from reference TRBV11-2 and TRBJ2-5): EAGVAQSPRYKIIEKRQSVAFWCNPISGHATLYWYQQILGQGPKLLIQFQNNGVVDDSQLPKDRFSAERLKGVDSTLKIQPAKLEDSAVYLCASSLEGQRGGWQETQYFGPGTRLLVL.

The chain couples TRBV6-6 to TRBJ1-1, with a tentative D call TRBD1 (5 bases). Trimming cost V 3 bases and J 1 base, with 15 bases left between them. The CDR3 totals 16 residues. Germline CDR1 reads MNHNY; CDR2 reads SVGAGI (reference sequence). CDR3 amino acids: CASSYLGLGTNTEAFF. DNA of the CDR3: TGTGCCAGCAGTTATTTGGGTCTGGGGACGAACACTGAAGCTTTCTTT.

In its sample, this clonotype was seen many times. V and J are TRBV19 and TRBJ1-1; D not resolved. Germline-derived CDR1 and CDR2 are LNHDA and SQIVND (reference sequence). Trimming took off 2 bases at V and 2 bases at J, with 18 bases between the two ends. This CDR3 contains 17 residues. In nucleotides, the CDR3 is TGTGCCAGTAGTATACCCCCATTCGGGCGGGGAAACACTGAAGCTTTCTTT. Protein product: CASSIPPFGRGNTEAFF.

V and J are TRBV29-1 and TRBJ2-5; D is undetermined. This CDR3 region has 10 residues. V shed 7 bases and J shed 5 bases, with 8 bases lying between them. Germline V gene sequence: CDR1 SQVTM, CDR2 ANQGSEA. The CDR3 DNA reads TGCAGCGGATTTAGGGAGACCCAGTACTTC. As protein: CSGFRETQYF.

The chain links TRBV5-1 to TRBJ1-6; 8 positions agree with TRBD1. Germline V gene data show CDR1 as SGHRS and CDR2 as YFSETQ. Germline trimming cut 7 bases from V and 6 bases from J; bases unmatched to any gene: 6. The CDR3 has 14 amino acids. The CDR3 sequence is CASGRTGSNSPLHF. CDR3 nucleotides: TGCGCCAGCGGCCGGACAGGGAGTAATTCACCCCTCCACTTT.

There are many counts of this clonotype. V is TRBV9 and J is TRBJ1-3, with 8 bases lining up with TRBD1. The V and J ends lost 4 bases and 3 bases, in that order; junction bases with no gene match: 3. Germline V gives CDR1 SGDLS, CDR2 YYNGEE. CDR3 length equals 14 residues. The CDR3 region is CASSSDRGGNTIYF. DNA for the CDR3: TGTGCCAGCAGCAGCGACAGGGGTGGAAACACCATATATTTT.

On this clonotype itself: One end of the junction does not line up with germline, which may come from a read error. The CDR3 DNA is TGTGCCAGCAGAATAACCGGGACAATCTCTGGAAACACCATAAATTTT. Encoded protein: CASRITGTISGNTINF. The chain joins TRBV12-3 or TRBV12-4 to TRBJ1-3, with D perhaps matching TRBD1 (6 bases). The CDR3 has 16 residues.

This clonotype was seen many times. This chain links TRBV10-3 with TRBJ1-2; TRBD1 matches at 7 bases. The CDR3 length is 13 residues. Germline V lookup: CDR1 ENHRY, CDR2 SYGVKD. V gave up 6 bases and J gave up 4 bases; unmatched junction bases: 5. The chain's CDR3 is CAIRGDSSYGYTF. The CDR3, as DNA: TGTGCCATCAGAGGGGACAGCTCCTATGGCTACACCTTC.

DNA of the CDR3: TGTGCCACCAGTGATCCTGGCCGAGAATCAGCCCAGCATTTT. Amino acids: CATSDPGRESAQHF. The rearrangement uses TRBV24-1 and TRBJ1-5; D is undetermined. The CDR3 sequence is 14 residues long. The V and J ends lost 3 bases and 11 bases respectively, with 16 bases between them. CDR1 is KGHDR and CDR2 is SFDVKD in the germline V gene.

About this clonotype: Just one base apart from a much larger clone, this may be a read error. The rearrangement joins TRBV9 to TRBJ2-5, with TRBD1 matching 9 bases. CDR1 and CDR2 from the germline V gene are SGDLS and YYNGEE. This CDR3 contains 15 residues. The J segment lost 8 bases and the V segment lost 2 bases, leaving 10 bases of the junction unmatched. CDR3 residues: CASSVSGTGRDTQYF. DNA of the CDR3: TGTGCCAGCAGCGTCTCCGGGACAGGGAGGGATACCCAGTACTTC.

The chain uses TRBV11-2 and TRBJ1-2, with D uncertain. V lost 0 bases and J 5 bases, leaving 10 bases between the germline ends. Per the germline V gene, CDR1 is SGHAT and CDR2 is FQNNGV. The CDR3 has 14 residues. Here the CDR3 reads CASSLDRDRYGYTF. The CDR3 DNA follows: TGTGCCAGCAGCTTAGATAGGGATCGGTATGGCTACACCTTC.

The chain recombines TRBV16 with TRBJ2-5; the match to TRBD2 covers 10 bases. Germline V gene data show CDR1 as KGHSY and CDR2 as FQNENV. The CDR3 consists of 13 residues. CDR3 bases: TGTGCTAGAGGGACTAGCGCCCAAGAGACCCAGTACTTC. It is translated as CARGTSAQETQYF.

This chain joins TRBV11-2 and TRBJ2-2; maybe TRBD2 (6 bases). Germline V lookup: CDR1 SGHAT, CDR2 FQNNGV. Between the trimmed V and J ends, which lost 5 bases and 4 bases, there was a span of 17 bases. The CDR3 length is 16 residues. This CDR3 is CASSQWGTGITGELFF. The CDR3 DNA reads TGTGCCAGCAGCCAGTGGGGGACTGGGATCACCGGGGAGCTGTTTTTT.

Note on this clonotype: This may be a read error, as it is one base from a much larger clone. The V call is TRBV9, the J call TRBJ1-2, with D perhaps TRBD1 (6 bases). Germline CDR1 reads SGDLS; CDR2 reads YYNGEE. CDR3 length equals 15 residues. DNA for the CDR3: TGTGCCAGCAGCGTTGGTCGAGGGGGGATTTATGACTACACCTTC. Amino acid sequence: CASSVGRGGIYDYTF.

This clonotype was counted ten times or more. This chain uses TRBV7-2 with TRBJ2-7, with D unresolved. V gave up 6 bases and J gave up 0 bases, with 9 bases separating them. CDR1 and CDR2 (germline): SGHTA, FQGNSA. CDR3 length: 13 residues. The chain's CDR3 is CASSNTLSYEQYF. CDR3 in DNA: TGTGCCAGCAGTAATACCCTCTCCTACGAGCAGTACTTC.

A few counts support this clonotype. The junction and the germline gene differ at one end; a read error may be behind it. The chain carries TRBV10-3 and TRBJ1-6; tentatively, D is TRBD1 (5 bases). CDR3 length: 17 residues. Germline CDR1 and CDR2: ENHRY and SYGVKD. Here the CDR3 DNA reads TGTGCCAGCAGTTTTCGGGGCAGACCCTCCTATAATTCACCCCTCCACTTT. Its protein product is CASSFRGRPSYNSPLHF.

This clonotype was observed at least ten times. The V and J genes are TRBV20-1 and TRBJ1-1; D not certain. CDR3 length equals 12 residues. Trimming shortened V by 3 bases and J by 1 base, and 6 bases separated the two germline ends. In germline, CDR1 is DFQATT, CDR2 SNEGSKA (reference sequence). The CDR3 coding sequence is TGCAGTGCTAGTAGAGCGAACACTGAAGCTTTCTTT. Encoded protein: CSASRANTEAFF.